This T cell receptor (beta chain) came from a study of brain T cells in children with intractable seizures. Points from the study as a whole: Patients' HCMV serostatus was unknown; virus specificity rests on CDR3 similarity alone.

Germline V CDR1 and CDR2: LNHDA, SQIVND (reference sequence). This CDR3 is 15 amino acids long. V shed 5 bases and J 5 bases; nucleotides not matched to a gene: 11. Measured with immunoSEQ multiplex PCR; TCRdb has only the in-frame clones, and not every one. The sample records about 41,000 clones, 75% to 95% being singletons. In the case of this clone: Its target is unknown.

Before surgery, patients took at least one anti-epileptic drug. Material: peripheral blood, obtained at surgery. The chain links TRBV19 to TRBJ2-7, with TRBD1 matching 8 bases. This TCR derives from a girl aged 2 to 10 with tuberous sclerosis and intractable seizures. CDR3 nucleotides: TGTGCCAGTAGTCCCCTGGCAGGGGGCTATGACGAGCAGTACTTC. Translation: CASSPLAGGYDEQYF. The full variable domain, completed using reference TRBV19 and TRBJ2-7, is DGGITQSPKYLFRKEGQNVTLSCEQNLNHDAMYWYRQDPGQGLRLIYYSQIVNDFQKGDIAEGYSVSREKKESFPLTVTSAQKNPTAFYLCASSPLAGGYDEQYFGPGTRLTVT.